The following is a T cell receptor beta chain sequence with its context. What it binds is not known. The V segment lost 6 bases and the J segment 5 bases; nucleotides outside the gene matches: 6. CDR3 length: 13 residues. CDR1 and CDR2 from the germline V gene are SGHTA and FQGNSA. This specimen comes from a study of cytomegalovirus exposure and HLA in healthy donors. Study-level results: In a later analysis, HLA-C alleles had the fewest associated TCRs, DRB1 alleles the most.

13 Jbeta primers and 60 Vbeta primers were used for the PCR. Assay used: immunoSEQ multiplex PCR; TCRdb lists only in-frame clones, some missing. The table shows roughly 120,000 clones, with over 70% occurring only once. The genes are TRBV7-2 and TRBJ1-1; 7 positions agree with TRBD1. The sequencing input was PBMCs. This sequence was found in a woman younger than 35 in good health and CMV-seronegative. The CDR3, as DNA: TGTGCCAGCAGACCAACAGGGGTTACTGAAGCTTTCTTT. Its protein is CASRPTGVTEAFF.